Sequencing of this T cell receptor (beta chain) was carried out in a study of OX40 agonist ivuxolimab in advanced cancers. Study-wide context: An agonistic anti-OX40 (CD134) antibody, ivuxolimab, was used to treat the patients. People in dose escalation had one of these cancers: hepatocellular carcinoma, melanoma, renal cell or head and neck cancer. The study's findings and limits: On average, CD8+ T cells showed a greater number of expanded clones than CD4+. Doses of 0.1 to 3.0 mg/kg were accompanied by clonal expansion of CD4+ and CD8+ blood T cells by week 6.

Repertoires were generated with immunoSEQ multiplex PCR, while TCRdb's copy carries only in-frame clones and drops some. The sample yields approximately 82,000 clones, approximately 84% seen once. A word on this clone: Its specificity is unknown.

V shed 6 bases and J shed 6 bases, with 12 bases lying between them. The germline gives CDR1 SGHNT, CDR2 YENEEA. The CDR3 spans 13 residues. Sequencing was performed on CD4+ or CD8+ T cells sorted from blood, taken in a trial of the OX40 agonist ivuxolimab. The chain joins TRBV11-3 to TRBJ2-1, with D possibly being TRBD2 (6 bases). The source of this sequence is an adult with an advanced solid tumor such as melanoma, head and neck, liver or kidney cancer. CDR3 loop: CASRRGTSNEQFF. The CDR3 DNA reads as TGTGCCAGCAGAAGAGGGACTTCCAATGAGCAGTTCTTC.